This note documents a single TCR beta chain sequence. There are 14 residues in the CDR3. Between the trimmed V and J ends, which lost 6 bases and 0 bases, there was a span of 11 bases. Per germline, CDR1 SGDLS and CDR2 YYNGEE. The data stem from a study of graft-versus-host responses after intestinal transplantation. Profiling relied on immunoSEQ multiplex PCR, and the TCRdb table lists in-frame clones only, not all of them. The sample comprises roughly 50,000 clones, 91% of which are singletons, and about 6% rests with the top ten. V usage is TRBV9 and J usage is TRBJ2-3; D is undetermined. This sequence originates from a human patient who received an intestinal transplant, so some T cells may come from the graft donor. Sequencing used PBMCs, obtained 650 to 680 days after intestinal transplant. In DNA form, the CDR3 reads TGTGCCAGCACCCCCATCCCTAGCACAGATACGCAGTATTTT. This encodes CASTPIPSTDTQYF.